This T cell receptor (beta chain) is drawn from a study of regulatory T cells in long-lasting Graves disease. Researchers made TCR beta libraries by using iRepertoire HTBI primers and running Arm-PCR on CDR3 regions. One entry per CDR3 protein results from TCRdb running MiXCR on the multiplex PCR reads. The sample comprises under 450,000 distinct CDR3 sequences, 23% of which are singletons, and about a quarter rests with the top ten. Time point reported: persistent/refractory GD, antithyroid drugs over 5 years with positive TRAb. Preparation of the TCR library used RNA extracted from PBMCs. Trimming cost V 5 bases and J 7 bases, with 16 bases left between them. Looked up from germline, CDR1 is SGHRS and CDR2 is YFSETQ. The CDR3 totals 14 residues.

V usage is TRBV5-1 and J usage is TRBJ2-1, with D possibly being TRBD2 (6 bases). The TCR was taken from a female donor with Graves disease. The sequences come from peripheral blood mononuclear cells (PBMCs), collected when the disease was refractory, from a patient treated with antithyroid drugs. CDR3 sequence: CASRERESRNEQFF. Written as DNA, the CDR3 is TGCGCCAGCAGGGAACGGGAGTCTCGAAATGAGCAGTTCTTC.